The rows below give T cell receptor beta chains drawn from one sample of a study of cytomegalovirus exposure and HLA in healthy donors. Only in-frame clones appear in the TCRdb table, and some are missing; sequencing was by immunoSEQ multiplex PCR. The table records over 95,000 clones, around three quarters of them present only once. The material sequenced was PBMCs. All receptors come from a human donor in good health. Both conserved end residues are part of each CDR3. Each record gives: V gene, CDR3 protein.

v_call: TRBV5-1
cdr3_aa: CASSGRELAGELFF

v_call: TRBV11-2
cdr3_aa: CASSSGTTRYEQYF

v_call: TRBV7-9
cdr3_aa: CASSPAGGRVNTEAFF

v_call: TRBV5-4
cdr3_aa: CASTRGGDSNFGELFF

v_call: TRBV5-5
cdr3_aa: CASSFRPSGGNQPQHF

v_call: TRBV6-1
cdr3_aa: CASRGQGLTYNEQFF

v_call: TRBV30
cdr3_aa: CAWSRGLNWRQPQHF

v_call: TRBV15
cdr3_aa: CATSRDLAGYTGELFF

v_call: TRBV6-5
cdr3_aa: CASSYGPQETQYF

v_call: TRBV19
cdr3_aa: CASSIRPGLEQYF

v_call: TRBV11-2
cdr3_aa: CASSSRQGTYEQYF

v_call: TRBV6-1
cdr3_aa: CASTFSNQPQHF